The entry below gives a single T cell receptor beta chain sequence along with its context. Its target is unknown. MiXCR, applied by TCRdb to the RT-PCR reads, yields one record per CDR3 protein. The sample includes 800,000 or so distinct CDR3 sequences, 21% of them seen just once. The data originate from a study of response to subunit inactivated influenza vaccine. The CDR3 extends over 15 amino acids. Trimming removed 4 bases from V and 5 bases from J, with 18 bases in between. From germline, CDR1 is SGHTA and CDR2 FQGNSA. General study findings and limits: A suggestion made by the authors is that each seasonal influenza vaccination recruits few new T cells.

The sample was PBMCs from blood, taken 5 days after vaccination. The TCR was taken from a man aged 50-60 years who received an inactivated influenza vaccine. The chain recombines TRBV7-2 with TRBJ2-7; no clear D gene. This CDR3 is CASSSSSGRIHEQYF. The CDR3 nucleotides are TGTGCCAGCAGCTCTTCCAGTGGAAGAATCCACGAGCAGTACTTC. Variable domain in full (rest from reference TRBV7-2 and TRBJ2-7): GAGVSQSPSNKVTEKGKDVELRCDPISGHTALYWYRQSLGQGLEFLIYFQGNSAPDKSGLPSDRFSAERTGGSVSTLTIQRTQQEDSAVYLCASSSSSGRIHEQYFGPGTRLTVT.